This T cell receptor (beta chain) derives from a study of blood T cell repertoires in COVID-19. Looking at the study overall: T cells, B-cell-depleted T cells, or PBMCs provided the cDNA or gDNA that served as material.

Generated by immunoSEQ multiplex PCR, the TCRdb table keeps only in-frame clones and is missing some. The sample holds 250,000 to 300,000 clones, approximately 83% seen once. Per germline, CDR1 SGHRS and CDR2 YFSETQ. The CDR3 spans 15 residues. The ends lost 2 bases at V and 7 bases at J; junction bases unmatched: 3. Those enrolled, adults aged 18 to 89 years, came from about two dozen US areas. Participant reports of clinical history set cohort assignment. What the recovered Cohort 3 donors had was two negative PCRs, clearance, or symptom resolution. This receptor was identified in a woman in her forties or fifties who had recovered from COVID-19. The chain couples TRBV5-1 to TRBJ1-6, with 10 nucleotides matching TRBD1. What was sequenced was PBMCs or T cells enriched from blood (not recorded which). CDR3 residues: CASSLGTGANSPLHF. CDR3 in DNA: TGCGCCAGCAGCTTAGGGACAGGGGCGAATTCACCCCTCCACTTT.